This TCR beta chain originates from a study of T cell responses to AZD1222 COVID-19 vaccine. Whole-study findings and limits: Repertoire sampling was restricted to post-peak T cell response timepoints. A mostly white British donor set with more females was recruited, and clonal diversity was possibly underestimated.

Pooling was applied to second doses at about 4 or about 12 weeks. CDR1 and CDR2 (germline): SGDLS, YYNGEE. This CDR3 is built from 12 residues. The germline V and J ends were trimmed by 3 bases and 2 bases, with 4 bases remaining between them. To note about this clone: Antigen specificity is unknown.

Using immunoSEQ multiplex PCR, the repertoire was profiled, and TCRdb retains in-frame clones only, with some absent. The sample has 150,000 or so clones, over 70% seen once. This receptor was obtained from an adult who received the AZD1222 COVID-19 vaccine. This specimen was peripheral blood, taken 28 days after the second AZD1222 dose. V is TRBV9 and J is TRBJ2-3; D unclear. In DNA form, the CDR3 reads TGTGCCAGCAGCGCACTCACAGATACGCAGTATTTT. Translating it yields CASSALTDTQYF.